These 32 T cell receptor beta chains were all obtained from the same sample, sequenced in a study of tumor-infiltrating lymphocytes in oesophageal squamous cell carcinoma. TCRdb re-called the PCR reads through MiXCR, storing one row per CDR3 protein. The top ten clones hold around a sixth of a sample with about 20,000 distinct CDR3 sequences, about 39% of them seen once. The specimen sequenced was normal esophageal tissue next to the tumor. Source of these receptors: a female donor with esophageal squamous cell carcinoma.

This clonotype has ten or more counts. The V and J genes are TRBV5-1 and TRBJ2-5; TRBD1 matches at 10 bases. Looked up from germline, CDR1 is SGHRS and CDR2 is YFSETQ. The CDR3 has 15 amino acids. V dropped 4 bases and J dropped 4; count of bases not matched to a gene: 7. The CDR3 protein is CASSTGTGVVETQYF. The CDR3 DNA reads TGCGCCAGCAGCACCGGGACAGGGGTGGTAGAGACCCAGTACTTC. The whole variable domain, filled in from reference TRBV5-1 and TRBJ2-5, reads KAGVTQTPRYLIKTRGQQVTLSCSPISGHRSVSWYQQTPGQGLQFLFEYFSETQRNKGNFPGRFSGRQFSNSRSEMNVSTLELGDSALYLCASSTGTGVVETQYFGPGTRLLVL.

The rearrangement links TRBV7-2 to TRBJ2-3; D remains unclear. V lost 2 bases to trimming and J lost 4 bases, with 10 bases between them. The length of the CDR3 is 14 residues. The germline V gene encodes CDR1 SGHTA and CDR2 FQGNSA. CDR3 DNA: TGTGCCAGCAGCTTATTTTTCACGCCAGATACGCAGTATTTT. It translates to CASSLFFTPDTQYF.

This clonotype occurred many times. J is TRBJ1-2 and V is TRBV6-1; possibly TRBD1 for D (6 bases). This CDR3 region has 13 residues. The V gene lost 6 bases and the J gene lost 7 bases, with 15 bases spanning the gap. In germline, CDR1 is MNHNS, CDR2 SASEGT. DNA for the CDR3: TGTGCCAGCAGAAGACAGGCCGCAGGTGGCTACACCTTC. Residues: CASRRQAAGGYTF.

V and J are TRBV3-1 and TRBJ1-2; D gene uncertain. The germline V gene encodes CDR1 LGHDT and CDR2 YNNKEL (reference sequence). V dropped 4 bases and J dropped 1 base, with 7 bases sitting between them. The length of the CDR3 is 13 residues. The DNA for the CDR3 is TGTGCCAGCAGCCCCGAGAGTAACTATGGCTACACCTTC. Translating it yields CASSPESNYGYTF.

A single count supports this clonotype. This chain joins TRBV6-6 and TRBJ2-6, with 12 bases matching TRBD2. The assigned J gene may be wrong: the sequence end matches TRBJ2-1 better. Germline lookup yields CDR1 MNHNY and CDR2 SVGAGI (reference sequence). The CDR3 contains 19 residues. The CDR3 nucleotides are TGTGCCAGCAGTTACTCTCCTACTAGCGGGGGGATAATGAGCAATGAGCAGTTCTTC. Translation: CASSYSPTSGGIMSNEQFF.

The chain employs TRBV7-8 and TRBJ2-5; D remains ambiguous. V lost 3 bases and J lost 4, with 9 bases in between. Germline assignment: CDR1 SGHVS and CDR2 FQNEAQ. This CDR3 spans 13 amino acids. The DNA for the CDR3 is TGTGCCAGCAGCTTTTCGGGCGGAGAGACCCAGTACTTC. Its protein product is CASSFSGGETQYF.

This clonotype was seen many times. A much more abundant neighbour one base away suggests this may be a read error. The chain links TRBV28 to TRBJ2-7, with TRBD2 as a possible D gene (7 bases). CDR1 is MDHEN, CDR2 SYDVKM, per germline. CDR3 length equals 15 residues. The V and J ends lost 3 bases and 7 bases respectively, with 19 bases between them. The CDR3 here is CASSLRGGGLNEQYF. The CDR3, as DNA: TGTGCCAGCAGTTTGCGGGGAGGGGGTTTGAATGAGCAGTACTTC. The full variable domain, its missing parts supplied by reference TRBV28 and TRBJ2-7, is DVKVTQSSRYLVKRTGEKVFLECVQDMDHENMFWYRQDPGLGLRLIYFSYDVKMKEKGDIPEGYSVSREKKERFSLILESASTNQTSMYLCASSLRGGGLNEQYFGPGTRLTVT.

This clonotype appeared many times. Here the CDR3 omits its conserved ending phenylalanine or tryptophan, so a read error is the likely source. The DNA is omitted, as the CDR3 cannot be located on it reliably, and the CDR3 follows TCRdb's listing. The chain uses TRBV28 and TRBJ2-7; the table's TRBD1 call for D was not verified on the DNA. Germline CDR1 MDHEN, CDR2 SYDVKM. The CDR3 sequence runs 17 residues, both termini included. The CDR3 loop reads CASSSYRGLVDGYTFGS.

This clonotype was recorded a few times. The rearrangement joins TRBV12-3 or TRBV12-4 to TRBJ2-2; 7 nucleotides line up with TRBD1. The CDR3 has 16 residues. V gave up 7 bases and J gave up 4 bases; unmatched junction bases: 12. The CDR3 region is CASTPRGLAGTGELFF. The CDR3 DNA is TGTGCCAGCACTCCTAGGGGGCTAGCCGGCACCGGGGAGCTGTTTTTT.

This clonotype was seen only a few times. A much larger clone is a single base away; this may be a read error. The V gene is TRBV4-1, the J gene TRBJ2-3; the D gene is possibly TRBD1 (6 bases). The J call may be mistaken, given a closer DNA end match to TRBJ2-1. In germline, CDR1 is MGHRA, CDR2 YSYEKL. The CDR3 totals 15 residues. The CDR3: CASSLYRAPTYEQFF. In DNA, the CDR3 is TGCGCCAGCAGCCTTTACAGGGCCCCAACCTACGAGCAGTTCTTC.

This clonotype was observed at least ten times. The chain combines TRBV27 with TRBJ2-5, with D possibly matching TRBD2 (6 bases). The V end was cut by 5 bases, the J end by 1 base, with 14 bases between. The CDR3 is 15 amino acids. Per the germline V gene, CDR1 is MNHEY and CDR2 is SMNVEV (reference sequence). CDR3 in amino acids: CASSPRTNLQETQYF. Written as DNA, the CDR3 is TGTGCCAGCAGTCCACGGACTAACCTCCAAGAGACCCAGTACTTC.

Concerning this clonotype: Since no conserved phenylalanine or tryptophan closes the CDR3, a read error is the likely cause. It is unclear where the CDR3 begins or ends on the DNA, so no DNA is shown, and the CDR3 is as TCRdb lists it. The chain joins TRBV6-1 to TRBJ2-1. A total of 17 residues make up the CDR3, ends included. Germline V gives CDR1 MNHNS, CDR2 SASEGT. This CDR3 reads CASSEVLKVYYGYTFGS.

In its sample, this clonotype was seen a few times. This rearrangement joins TRBV7-2 to TRBJ2-3; 12 bases line up with TRBD2. The V gene end was trimmed by 4 bases and the J gene end by 1 base; junction bases not matched to a gene: 9. The CDR3 contains 18 residues. CDR1 is SGHTA, CDR2 FQGNSA, per germline. The CDR3 nucleotides read TGTGCCAGCAGCTCCCAGACTAGCGGGAGATGGGGCACAGATACGCAGTATTTT. As protein: CASSSQTSGRWGTDTQYF.

The CDR3 nucleotides read TGTGCCAGCAGCCCTCGGACAGGGGACAACAATGAGCAGTTCTTC. This codes for CASSPRTGDNNEQFF. This chain joins TRBV7-2 and TRBJ2-1, with TRBD1 matching 9 bases. Germline CDR1 reads SGHTA; CDR2 reads FQGNSA. The CDR3 sequence is 15 residues long. The J segment lost 5 bases and the V segment lost 5 bases, leaving 7 bases of the junction unmatched.

V usage is TRBV7-2 and J usage is TRBJ2-7, with D perhaps TRBD1 (6 bases). Germline CDR1 and CDR2: SGHTA and FQGNSA. Trimming removed 1 base at V and 7 bases at J, with 17 bases between. The length of the CDR3 is 15 residues. CDR3 in amino acids: CASSLVQDSYNEQYF. CDR3 nucleotides: TGTGCCAGCAGCTTAGTGCAGGACAGTTACAATGAGCAGTACTTC.

This clonotype ranks as medium-sized (0.01 to 0.1%). This chain joins TRBV6-1 and TRBJ1-2, with 10 positions matching TRBD1. This CDR3 has 16 residues. Germline V gene lookup returns CDR1 MNHNS and CDR2 SASEGT. The V and J ends lost 5 bases and 2 bases, in that order; junction bases with no gene match: 8. The CDR3 is CASSRYPGQGNYGYTF. In DNA, the CDR3 is TGTGCCAGCAGTAGATACCCGGGACAGGGGAACTATGGCTACACCTTC.

CDR3 residues: CASSLARQEETQYF. The CDR3 coding sequence is TGTGCCAGCAGCTTAGCGCGACAGGAAGAGACCCAGTACTTC. The chain carries TRBV7-8 and TRBJ2-5, with D perhaps TRBD1 (6 bases). V was clipped by 0 bases and J by 3 bases, with 8 bases between them. The CDR3 covers 14 residues. Germline V gene data show CDR1 as SGHVS and CDR2 as FQNEAQ.

The chain carries TRBV18 and TRBJ1-1; 8 bases line up with TRBD1. The closer fit of TRBJ2-2 to the DNA end suggests the J call may be wrong. The length of the CDR3 is 16 residues. The germline gives CDR1 KGHSH, CDR2 LQKENI. The CDR3 DNA reads as TGTGCCAGCTCACCATCCGGGACAGGGAACACCGGGGAGCTGTTTTTT. Its translation is CASSPSGTGNTGELFF.

V gene TRBV6-6 combines with J gene TRBJ2-3; tentatively, D is TRBD2 (6 bases). Trimming took 2 bases from V and 0 from J, leaving 9 bases between them. The CDR3 length is 15 residues. Germline-derived CDR1 and CDR2 are MNHNY and SVGAGI (reference sequence). CDR3 nucleotides: TGTGCCAGCAGTTACGGGAGCGGGAGCACAGATACGCAGTATTTT. Translation gives CASSYGSGSTDTQYF.

In its sample, this clonotype was seen many times. The genes are TRBV19 and TRBJ1-2, with 9 bases aligning to TRBD1. Germline V gene sequence: CDR1 LNHDA, CDR2 SQIVND (reference sequence). This CDR3 contains 12 residues. Trimming at V came to 6 bases and at J to 7 bases, leaving 3 bases not matched to a gene. The CDR3 protein is CASSTGQGGYTF. As DNA, the CDR3 is TGTGCCAGTAGCACGGGACAGGGTGGCTACACCTTC.

In this sample, this clonotype turned up a few times. V and J are TRBV7-4 and TRBJ1-4; D may be TRBD1 (5 bases). Germline V gene lookup returns CDR1 SGHVT and CDR2 SQSDAQ. V was clipped by 1 base and J by 7 bases, with 13 bases between them. The CDR3 consists of 15 residues. The CDR3 sequence: CASSLGGRTGEKLFF. The CDR3 DNA follows: TGTGCCAGCAGCTTAGGGGGACGGACGGGTGAAAAACTGTTTTTT.

This clonotype was seen ten or more times. The CDR3 carries no conserved terminal phenylalanine or tryptophan, so it likely arises from a read error. The DNA is omitted, as the CDR3 cannot be located on it reliably, and the CDR3 follows TCRdb's listing. The chain joins TRBV12-3 or TRBV12-4 to TRBJ2-4; the table calls TRBD1, which could not be checked here. The CDR3 adds up to 8 amino acids, both ends counted. The CDR3: CASSGGTG.

V gene TRBV7-6 combines with J gene TRBJ2-4, with 9 bases lining up with TRBD1. The J segment lost 4 bases and the V segment lost 5 bases, leaving 3 bases of the junction unmatched. The CDR3 loop spans 14 amino acids. From germline, CDR1 is SGHVS and CDR2 FNYEAQ. The CDR3 is CASSLDRGKNIQYF. CDR3 nucleotides: TGTGCCAGCAGCCTGGACAGGGGAAAAAACATTCAGTACTTC.

Notes on this clonotype: Germline is not matched at one junction end, which may reflect a read error. The chain has TRBV7-7 and TRBJ2-7; 12 nucleotides align to TRBD2. The tail of the sequence fits TRBJ2-1 better, so the J call may be wrong. Germline V gene lookup returns CDR1 SSHAT and CDR2 FNYEAQ (reference sequence). The CDR3 totals 15 residues. The CDR3 loop is CASSPTSGGYNEQFF. The CDR3 region has the DNA TGTGCTAGCAGCCCGACTAGCGGGGGTTACAATGAGCAGTTCTTC.

Regarding this clonotype: The conserved phenylalanine or tryptophan normally closing the CDR3 is absent here, so this likely arose from a read error. Because the CDR3's place on the DNA is in doubt, the DNA is left out and the CDR3 is given as listed by TCRdb. The rearrangement joins TRBV10-2 to TRBJ2-1; no DNA check was done on the table's D call, TRBD2. Germline V gives CDR1 WSHSY, CDR2 SAAADI. The CDR3 totals 9 residues, both ends included. The CDR3 sequence: CASRGGLAG.

The rearrangement links TRBV7-3 to TRBJ2-6, with TRBD2 identical over 8 bases. The CDR3 has 17 residues. The ends lost 1 base at V and 0 bases at J; junction bases unmatched: 2. In germline, CDR1 is SGHTA, CDR2 FQGTGA. CDR3 sequence: CASSLSGGSSGANVLTF. DNA for the CDR3: TGTGCCAGCAGCTTAAGCGGGGGGAGCTCTGGGGCCAACGTCCTGACTTTC.

This clonotype occurred once. The junction differs from germline at one of its ends, possibly a read error. The rearrangement joins TRBV5-3 to TRBJ2-1; 8 bases align to TRBD2. TRBV5-3 counts as an open reading frame of uncertain function. The CDR3 is 15 amino acids. This CDR3 is CASSFFSSGSFEQFF. The CDR3 region has the DNA TGTGCCAGCAGCTTCTTTTCCAGCGGGAGTTTTGAGCAGTTCTTC.

This clonotype was seen ten or more times. The rearrangement links TRBV6-1 to TRBJ2-7; the D is unclear. CDR3 length: 15 residues. V was trimmed by 5 bases and J by 2 bases, leaving 16 bases between them. Per germline, CDR1 MNHNS and CDR2 SASEGT. CDR3 bases: TGTGCCAGCAGTCGTTTGAACACAGTAGCCTACGAGCAGTACTTC. The encoded protein is CASSRLNTVAYEQYF.

This clonotype was found a few times. The rearrangement joins TRBV7-6 to TRBJ2-5; D ambiguous. The J call may be faulty, since TRBJ2-1 better matches the DNA end. This CDR3 is built from 15 residues. CDR1 is SGHVS and CDR2 is FNYEAQ in the germline V gene. The CDR3 protein is CASSLRAVAYNEQFF. The CDR3 nucleotides are TGTGCCAGCAGCTTAAGGGCTGTCGCCTACAATGAGCAGTTCTTC.

The chain couples TRBV6-6 to TRBJ2-6; 8 positions agree with TRBD1. V lost 4 bases, J lost 0 bases, and 14 bases stayed unmatched. CDR3 size: 20 residues. Per the germline V gene, CDR1 is MNHNY and CDR2 is SVGAGI (reference sequence). CDR3 sequence (DNA): TGTGCCAGCAGTTGGGACAGGAGTAAACCAACAAACTCTGGGGCCAACGTCCTGACTTTC. Translated: CASSWDRSKPTNSGANVLTF.

This chain uses TRBV11-1 with TRBJ2-2; D is possibly TRBD1 or TRBD2 (5 bases each). This CDR3 contains 14 residues. Per the germline V gene, CDR1 is SGHAT and CDR2 is FQDESV (reference sequence). Trimming took off 2 bases at V and 3 bases at J, with 7 bases between the two ends. The CDR3 here is CASSLRGDTGELFF. CDR3 in DNA: TGTGCCAGCAGCTTACGAGGGGACACCGGGGAGCTGTTTTTT.

This chain's CDR3 is CASSDAGISYEQYF. The CDR3 DNA reads TGTGCCAGCAGTGATGCAGGTATCTCCTACGAGCAGTACTTC. The chain is built from TRBV2 and TRBJ2-5; D is unclear. The J call is in doubt because the DNA end fits TRBJ2-7 better. Germline CDR1 and CDR2: SNHLY and FYNNEI. The CDR3 loop spans 14 amino acids.